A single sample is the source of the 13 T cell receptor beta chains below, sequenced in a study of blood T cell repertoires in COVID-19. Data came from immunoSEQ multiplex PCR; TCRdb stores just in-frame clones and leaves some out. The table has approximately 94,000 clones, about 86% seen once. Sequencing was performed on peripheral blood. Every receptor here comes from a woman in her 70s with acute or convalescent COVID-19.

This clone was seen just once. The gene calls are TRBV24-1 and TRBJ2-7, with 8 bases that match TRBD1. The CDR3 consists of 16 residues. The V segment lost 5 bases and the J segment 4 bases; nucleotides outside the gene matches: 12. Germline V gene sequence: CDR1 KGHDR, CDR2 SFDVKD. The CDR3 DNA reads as TGTGCCACCAGTGGGACAGGGACGTCGAATGGGTACGAGCAGTACTTC. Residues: CATSGTGTSNGYEQYF.

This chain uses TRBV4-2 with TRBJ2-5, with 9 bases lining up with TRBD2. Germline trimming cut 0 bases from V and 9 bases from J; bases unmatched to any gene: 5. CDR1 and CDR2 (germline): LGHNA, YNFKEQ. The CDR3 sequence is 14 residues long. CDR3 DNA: TGTGCCAGCAGCCAAGAAATAGCGGGGGTGGCCCAGTACTTC. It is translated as CASSQEIAGVAQYF.

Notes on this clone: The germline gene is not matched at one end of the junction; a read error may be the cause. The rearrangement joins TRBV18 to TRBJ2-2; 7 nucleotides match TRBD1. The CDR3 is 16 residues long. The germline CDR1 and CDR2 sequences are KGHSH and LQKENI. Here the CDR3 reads CASSSPGQRNTGELFF. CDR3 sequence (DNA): TGTGCCAGCTCATCACCGGGACAGAGGAACACCGGGGAGCTGTTTTTT.

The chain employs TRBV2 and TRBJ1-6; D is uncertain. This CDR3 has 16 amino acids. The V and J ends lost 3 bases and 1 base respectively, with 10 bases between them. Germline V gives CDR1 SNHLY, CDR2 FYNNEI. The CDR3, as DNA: TGTGCCAGCAGTGACGACGGAGGATCCTATAATTCACCCCTCCACTTT. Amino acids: CASSDDGGSYNSPLHF.

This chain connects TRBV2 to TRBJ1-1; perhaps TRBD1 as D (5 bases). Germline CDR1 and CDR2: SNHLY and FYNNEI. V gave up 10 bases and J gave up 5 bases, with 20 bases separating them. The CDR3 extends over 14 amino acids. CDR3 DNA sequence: TGTGCCAACGGACAAGGCTCCTTAGGGACTGAAGCTTTCTTT. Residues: CANGQGSLGTEAFF.

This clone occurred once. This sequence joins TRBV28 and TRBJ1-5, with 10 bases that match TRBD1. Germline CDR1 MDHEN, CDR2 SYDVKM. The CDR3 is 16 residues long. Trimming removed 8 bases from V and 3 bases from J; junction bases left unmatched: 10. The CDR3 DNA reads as TGTGCCAGCCACCCCGGGGACAGGGGAGACAATCAGCCCCAGCATTTT. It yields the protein CASHPGDRGDNQPQHF.

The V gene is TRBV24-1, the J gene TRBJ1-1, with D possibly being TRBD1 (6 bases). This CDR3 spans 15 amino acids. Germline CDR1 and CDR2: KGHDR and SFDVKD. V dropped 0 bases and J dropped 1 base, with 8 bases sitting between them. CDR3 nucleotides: TGTGCCACCAGTGATTTGCCGACAGGGAACACTGAAGCTTTCTTT. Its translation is CATSDLPTGNTEAFF.

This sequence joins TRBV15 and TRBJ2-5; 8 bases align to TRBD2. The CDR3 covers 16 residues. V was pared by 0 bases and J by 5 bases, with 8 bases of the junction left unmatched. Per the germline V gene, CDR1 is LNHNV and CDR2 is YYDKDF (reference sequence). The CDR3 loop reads CATSRERGGPVETQYF. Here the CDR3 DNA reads TGTGCCACCAGCAGAGAGCGCGGGGGGCCGGTTGAGACCCAGTACTTC.

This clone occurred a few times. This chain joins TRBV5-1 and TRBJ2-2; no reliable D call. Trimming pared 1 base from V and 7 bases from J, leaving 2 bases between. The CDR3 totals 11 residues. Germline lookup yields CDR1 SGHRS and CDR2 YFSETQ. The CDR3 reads CASSLYGELFF. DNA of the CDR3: TGCGCCAGCAGCTTGTACGGGGAGCTGTTTTTT.

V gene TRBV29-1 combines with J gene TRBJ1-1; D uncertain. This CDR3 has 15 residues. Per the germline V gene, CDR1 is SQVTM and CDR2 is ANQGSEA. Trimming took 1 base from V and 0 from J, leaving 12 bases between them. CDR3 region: CSVEVASALNTEAFF. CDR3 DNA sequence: TGCAGCGTTGAAGTAGCGTCAGCTTTGAACACTGAAGCTTTCTTT.

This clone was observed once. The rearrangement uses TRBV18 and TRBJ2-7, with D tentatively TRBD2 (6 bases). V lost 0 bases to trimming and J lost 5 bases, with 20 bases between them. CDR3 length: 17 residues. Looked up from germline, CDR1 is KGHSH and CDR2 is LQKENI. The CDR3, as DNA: TGTGCCAGCTCACCACCCCTCGGGGGTGCTGGAATCCACGAGCAGTACTTC. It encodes CASSPPLGGAGIHEQYF.

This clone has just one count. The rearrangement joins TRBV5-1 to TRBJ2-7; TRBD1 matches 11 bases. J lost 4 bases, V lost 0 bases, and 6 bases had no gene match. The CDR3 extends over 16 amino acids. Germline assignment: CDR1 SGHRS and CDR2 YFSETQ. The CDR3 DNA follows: TGCGCCAGCAGCTTGGCCGGGACAGGGGGTTCGTACGAGCAGTACTTC. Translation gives CASSLAGTGGSYEQYF.

The CDR3 nucleotides are TGTGCCAGCGTTTCGGGCGGGAATGTAGAGACCCAGTACTTC. It specifies CASVSGGNVETQYF. J is TRBJ2-5 and V is TRBV2, with D tentatively TRBD2 (6 bases). Germline V CDR1 and CDR2: SNHLY, FYNNEI. The V end lost 8 bases, the J end lost 4 bases, and 17 bases lay between the germline ends. The CDR3 consists of 14 residues.